This record concerns one T cell receptor (beta chain) sequence. Its matching antigen is unknown. These data come from a study of post-analysis software for immune sequencing data. Whole-study results and caveats: Versus controls, multiple sclerosis patients showed significantly lower diversity (normalized Chao1). Patients showed TRBV5-6, TRBV5-1 and TRBV20-1 among five TRBV segments more frequent than in controls.

Between the trimmed V and J ends, which lost 5 bases and 0 bases, there was a span of 9 bases. The CDR3 extends over 14 amino acids. Unique molecular identifiers had been added to the TCR beta cDNA libraries. TCRdb re-analysed the PCR reads in MiXCR, keeping a single row per CDR3 protein. The sample contains fewer than 700,000 distinct CDR3 sequences, roughly 40% of which appear only once. The chain couples TRBV12-3 or TRBV12-4 to TRBJ2-3; D is perhaps TRBD1 or TRBD2 (5 bases each). The material sequenced was blood. This clonotype originated in a girl under 18 with multiple sclerosis. CDR3 bases: TGTGCCAGCAGTACCTGGGACAGCACAGATACGCAGTATTTT. Protein product: CASSTWDSTDTQYF.